The clone carrying this TCR beta chain was found a few times. The germline CDR1 and CDR2 sequences are SQVTM and ANQGSEA. The CDR3 has 13 amino acids. V lost 4 bases, J lost 0 bases, and 9 bases lay in between. The data stem from a study of cytomegalovirus exposure and HLA in healthy donors. The PCR employed 60 Vbeta primers together with 13 Jbeta primers. Assay used: immunoSEQ multiplex PCR; TCRdb lists only in-frame clones, some missing. The sample carries approximately 130,000 clones, 70% to 85% recorded once. The sequencing input was PBMCs. This clonotype was obtained from a boy between 10 and 17 years old in good health and CMV-seronegative. This chain links TRBV29-1 with TRBJ1-1; possibly TRBD1 for D (5 bases). CDR3 sequence (DNA): TGCAGCGTTGGACAGAGGATGAACACTGAAGCTTTCTTT. This codes for CSVGQRMNTEAFF.